The rows below give T cell receptor beta chains drawn from one sample of a study of identical twins. TCRdb re-analysed the 5' RACE reads in MiXCR, keeping a single row per CDR3 protein. The repertoire holds some 500,000 distinct CDR3 sequences, with over 12% as singletons. These same records also appear under a second study, on yellow fever vaccine responses in identical twins.

The sample was CD4+ T cells sorted from blood. These TCRs come from a woman aged 18-35 years in good health. Both conserved end residues are part of each CDR3. The D gene is left open where the match is weak. Size is stated for part of the rows, as once, few or many counts, or as a class when the clone is expanded.

d_gene: -
j_gene: TRBJ1-4
v_gene: TRBV29-1
abundance: many
CDR3nt: TGCAGCGTTGAAGAGAGACAGAATGAAAAACTGTTTTTT
CDR3aa: CSVEERQNEKLFF

d_gene: -
j_gene: TRBJ1-5
v_gene: TRBV19
abundance: -
CDR3nt: TGTGCCAGTAGTTTAGGAAACATTAATCAGCCCCAGCATTTT
CDR3aa: CASSLGNINQPQHF

d_gene: -
j_gene: TRBJ2-5
v_gene: TRBV20-1
abundance: -
CDR3nt: TGCAGTGCTCAGTGGGCTCGGGCGAAAGAGACCCAGTACTTC
CDR3aa: CSAQWARAKETQYF

d_gene: -
j_gene: TRBJ2-7
v_gene: TRBV7-2
abundance: -
CDR3nt: TGTGCCAGCAGCCAGCCCGACAGGCCGTACGAGCAGTACTTC
CDR3aa: CASSQPDRPYEQYF

d_gene: TRBD2
j_gene: TRBJ2-7
v_gene: TRBV2
abundance: few
CDR3nt: TGTGCCAGCAGTGAAGCGCTGAACGGGAGGGGCTCCTACGAGCAGTACTTC
CDR3aa: CASSEALNGRGSYEQYF

d_gene: TRBD1
j_gene: TRBJ2-5
v_gene: TRBV9
abundance: once
CDR3nt: TGTGCCAGCAGCAGAAGGACAGGCGTCCAAGAGACCCAGTACTTC
CDR3aa: CASSRRTGVQETQYF

d_gene: TRBD1
j_gene: TRBJ2-5
v_gene: TRBV10-3
abundance: few
CDR3nt: TGTGCCATCAGTCAAGGACAGGGGTTAGAGACCCAGTACTTC
CDR3aa: CAISQGQGLETQYF

d_gene: -
j_gene: TRBJ1-6
v_gene: TRBV20-1
abundance: few
CDR3nt: TGCAGTGCGGGAGGGGTTTCACCCCTCCACTTT
CDR3aa: CSAGGVSPLHF

d_gene: TRBD1
j_gene: TRBJ2-1
v_gene: TRBV10-3
abundance: -
CDR3nt: TGTGCCATCAGTGACCGGACAGGGGCCTCCTACAATGAGCAGTTCTTC
CDR3aa: CAISDRTGASYNEQFF

d_gene: -
j_gene: TRBJ1-5
v_gene: TRBV20-1
abundance: -
CDR3nt: TGCAGTGAAGCTTTAGGGTTTAATCAGCCCCAGCATTTT
CDR3aa: CSEALGFNQPQHF

d_gene: TRBD2
j_gene: TRBJ2-1
v_gene: TRBV4-3
abundance: -
CDR3nt: TGCGCCAGCAGCCAAAGGACTAGCGGGACGGGCTCCTACAATGAGCAGTTCTTC
CDR3aa: CASSQRTSGTGSYNEQFF

d_gene: TRBD2
j_gene: TRBJ2-1
v_gene: TRBV12-3/TRBV12-4
abundance: few
CDR3nt: TGTGCCAGCAGTCAACTAGCGGGTTACAATGAGCAGTTCTTC
CDR3aa: CASSQLAGYNEQFF

d_gene: -
j_gene: TRBJ2-1
v_gene: TRBV7-3
abundance: -
CDR3nt: TGTGCCAGCAGCTTAGAGGCAGGGTTGGGCTACAATGAGCAGTTCTTC
CDR3aa: CASSLEAGLGYNEQFF

d_gene: -
j_gene: TRBJ1-2
v_gene: TRBV6-1
abundance: -
CDR3nt: TGTGCCAGCAGTGTGCAGCCGTGGCAGGGCGATGGCTACACCTTC
CDR3aa: CASSVQPWQGDGYTF

d_gene: TRBD2
j_gene: TRBJ2-3
v_gene: TRBV29-1
abundance: -
CDR3nt: TGCAGCGTTGTCGGGGCGACTAGCCCTAGCACAGATACGCAGTATTTT
CDR3aa: CSVVGATSPSTDTQYF

d_gene: -
j_gene: TRBJ2-3
v_gene: TRBV7-2
abundance: -
CDR3nt: TGTGCCAGCACCCTTAGAGGAGGGGCCGGGTCTAATACGCAGTATTTT
CDR3aa: CASTLRGGAGSNTQYF

d_gene: -
j_gene: TRBJ2-4
v_gene: TRBV2
abundance: -
CDR3nt: TGTGGTGCGGGGCGCGAAAACATTCAGTACTTC
CDR3aa: CGAGRENIQYF

d_gene: -
j_gene: TRBJ2-1
v_gene: TRBV5-4
abundance: -
CDR3nt: TGTGCCAGCAGCGTCCCGGCGACCCTTGGCGATGAGCAGTTCTTC
CDR3aa: CASSVPATLGDEQFF

d_gene: -
j_gene: TRBJ2-3
v_gene: TRBV10-3
abundance: -
CDR3nt: TGTGCCATCAGTGAGACGACAGATACGCAGTATTTT
CDR3aa: CAISETTDTQYF

d_gene: TRBD1
j_gene: TRBJ2-5
v_gene: TRBV10-3
abundance: many
CDR3nt: TGTGCCATCAGTACCGGGACAGGACCAGAAGAGACCCAGTACTTC
CDR3aa: CAISTGTGPEETQYF

d_gene: TRBD2
j_gene: TRBJ2-1
v_gene: TRBV7-7
abundance: few
CDR3nt: TGTGCTAGCAGCTTAACCGGGACTAGCTCCTACAATGAGCAGTTCTTC
CDR3aa: CASSLTGTSSYNEQFF

d_gene: TRBD2
j_gene: TRBJ2-1
v_gene: TRBV11-2
abundance: few
CDR3nt: TGTGCCAGCAGCCCCGACCTTGCGGGGGGGCCCATTGAGCAGTTCTTC
CDR3aa: CASSPDLAGGPIEQFF

d_gene: -
j_gene: TRBJ2-3
v_gene: TRBV6-1
abundance: many
CDR3nt: TGTGCCAGCAACGACTGGGGAGGAGGCACAGATACGCAGTATTTT
CDR3aa: CASNDWGGGTDTQYF

d_gene: -
j_gene: TRBJ1-6
v_gene: TRBV14
abundance: -
CDR3nt: TGTGCCAGCAGCCTGGAGACGGATAATTCACCCCTCCACTTT
CDR3aa: CASSLETDNSPLHF

d_gene: -
j_gene: TRBJ1-2
v_gene: TRBV21-1
abundance: -
CDR3nt: TGTGCCAATTGCCGGAGTTATGGCTACACCTTC
CDR3aa: CANCRSYGYTF

d_gene: TRBD2
j_gene: TRBJ2-3
v_gene: TRBV11-3
abundance: -
CDR3nt: TGTGCCAGCAGCTTGGGGCTAGCGGGGTCCTGGGATACGCAGTATTTT
CDR3aa: CASSLGLAGSWDTQYF

d_gene: TRBD1
j_gene: TRBJ2-3
v_gene: TRBV7-2
abundance: few
CDR3nt: TGTGCCAGCAGCTTAAGGTCAGGGGGCCGAACAGATACGCAGTATTTT
CDR3aa: CASSLRSGGRTDTQYF

d_gene: TRBD1
j_gene: TRBJ1-2
v_gene: TRBV6-5
abundance: few
CDR3nt: TGTGCCAGCAGTTATCGGGCGACAGGGTACTATGGCTACACCTTC
CDR3aa: CASSYRATGYYGYTF

d_gene: -
j_gene: TRBJ2-1
v_gene: TRBV6-2/TRBV6-3
abundance: few
CDR3nt: TGTGCCAGCAGCCCCGACCTATACAATGAGCAGTTCTTC
CDR3aa: CASSPDLYNEQFF

d_gene: -
j_gene: TRBJ2-1
v_gene: TRBV27
abundance: few
CDR3nt: TGTGCCAGCAGAGTGTGGGGGGGCGGTGGAGACAATGAGCAGTTCTTC
CDR3aa: CASRVWGGGGDNEQFF

d_gene: -
j_gene: TRBJ2-1
v_gene: TRBV15
abundance: few
CDR3nt: TGTGCCACCAGCAGAGATCAATACAATGAGCAGTTCTTC
CDR3aa: CATSRDQYNEQFF

d_gene: -
j_gene: TRBJ2-2
v_gene: TRBV20-1
abundance: few
CDR3nt: TGCAGTGCTAGGGCCGGTGGACGGAGGAACACCGGGGAGCTGTTTTTT
CDR3aa: CSARAGGRRNTGELFF

d_gene: TRBD2
j_gene: TRBJ2-1
v_gene: TRBV12-3/TRBV12-4
abundance: -
CDR3nt: TGTGCCAGCAGCATTAAAGGGGGACTAGCGAACTCCTACAATGAGCAGTTCTTC
CDR3aa: CASSIKGGLANSYNEQFF

d_gene: TRBD1
j_gene: TRBJ2-7
v_gene: TRBV9
abundance: -
CDR3nt: TGTGCCAGCAGCGCGGTGACAGGGGGAGCTTCTGAGCAGTACTTC
CDR3aa: CASSAVTGGASEQYF

d_gene: -
j_gene: TRBJ2-1
v_gene: TRBV7-2
abundance: few
CDR3nt: TGTGCCAGCAGCCCTCGGGAGGAGCAGTTCTTC
CDR3aa: CASSPREEQFF

d_gene: -
j_gene: TRBJ1-2
v_gene: TRBV25-1
abundance: -
CDR3nt: TGTGCCAGCAGTGAAATGGGCTCCCCAAAAGCTAACTATGGCTACACCTTC
CDR3aa: CASSEMGSPKANYGYTF

d_gene: TRBD1
j_gene: TRBJ1-1
v_gene: TRBV5-1
abundance: many
CDR3nt: TGCGCCAGCAGCTACCGGACAGGGACTATGAACACTGAAGCTTTCTTT
CDR3aa: CASSYRTGTMNTEAFF

d_gene: -
j_gene: TRBJ2-1
v_gene: TRBV2
abundance: -
CDR3nt: TGTGCCAGCAGTGAAGCAGGGTCGGGACTTTACAATGAGCAGTTCTTC
CDR3aa: CASSEAGSGLYNEQFF

d_gene: TRBD1
j_gene: TRBJ2-7
v_gene: TRBV6-5
abundance: -
CDR3nt: TGTGCCAGCAGTTACGACAGGGTGGCCTACGAGCAGTACTTC
CDR3aa: CASSYDRVAYEQYF

d_gene: TRBD2
j_gene: TRBJ2-1
v_gene: TRBV12-3/TRBV12-4
abundance: -
CDR3nt: TGTGCCAGCAGTTCTAGCGGGAGGCCTGAGCAGTTCTTC
CDR3aa: CASSSSGRPEQFF

d_gene: -
j_gene: TRBJ2-1
v_gene: TRBV30
abundance: -
CDR3nt: TGTGCCTGGAGTGTCCTCCGCGGTGAGCAGTTCTTC
CDR3aa: CAWSVLRGEQFF

d_gene: -
j_gene: TRBJ2-7
v_gene: TRBV20-1
abundance: -
CDR3nt: TGCAGTGCTAGAGATAGGGTGAGAACGGTTTACGAGCAGTACTTC
CDR3aa: CSARDRVRTVYEQYF

d_gene: TRBD1
j_gene: TRBJ2-7
v_gene: TRBV18
abundance: -
CDR3nt: TGTGCCAGTGCTCCGGGACAGGGGGCTTACGAGCAGTACTTC
CDR3aa: CASAPGQGAYEQYF

d_gene: -
j_gene: TRBJ1-5
v_gene: TRBV7-9
abundance: many
CDR3nt: TGTGCCAGCAGCACCTCGGACGGTCAGCCCCAGCATTTT
CDR3aa: CASSTSDGQPQHF

d_gene: -
j_gene: TRBJ2-1
v_gene: TRBV29-1
abundance: many
CDR3nt: TGCAGCGTTGACTCTATAAGGGGTCTCAATGAGCAGTTCTTC
CDR3aa: CSVDSIRGLNEQFF

d_gene: -
j_gene: TRBJ2-7
v_gene: TRBV20-1
abundance: many
CDR3nt: TGCAGTGCTAGAGATCTACTGGACGGGCCCTACGAGCAGTACTTC
CDR3aa: CSARDLLDGPYEQYF

d_gene: -
j_gene: TRBJ2-2
v_gene: TRBV6-5
abundance: -
CDR3nt: TGTGCCAGCAGTTATCCCATAGCTAACACCGGGGAGCTGTTTTTT
CDR3aa: CASSYPIANTGELFF

d_gene: -
j_gene: TRBJ2-2
v_gene: TRBV12-3/TRBV12-4
abundance: few
CDR3nt: TGTGCCAGCAGTGACGGGAGTACCGGGGAGCTGTTTTTT
CDR3aa: CASSDGSTGELFF

d_gene: -
j_gene: TRBJ2-1
v_gene: TRBV9
abundance: -
CDR3nt: TGTGCCAGCAGCGCCTCTAGTACAGGGTGGCAGTTCTTC
CDR3aa: CASSASSTGWQFF

d_gene: -
j_gene: TRBJ2-1
v_gene: TRBV7-6
abundance: -
CDR3nt: TGTGCCAGCAGCCACTTTCCGGCGGCCTACCCCAACTACAATGAGCAGTTCTTC
CDR3aa: CASSHFPAAYPNYNEQFF